The 32 T cell receptor beta chains given below trace back to one sample, sequenced in a study of T cell repertoires in cytomegalovirus infection (dated by TCRdb to 2018 to 2020). This sample was sequenced with an Illumina HiSeq 1500. Clones were called with MiXCR by TCRdb after fastp trimmed the public reads at Q25, and only in-frame beta chains were retained. All rows with the same CDR3 protein become a single entry with the most common DNA and genes. The sample contains about 360,000 distinct CDR3 sequences, around 18% of them found a single time. 8.7% of the sample lies in the top ten. Sequencing used PBMCs. The source of these receptors is a human donor in good health (CMV status not recorded). Some clones in this sample may be carry-over from other donors' samples.

The chain recombines TRBV20-1 with TRBJ2-1; D perhaps matches TRBD2 (6 bases). Germline V lookup: CDR1 DFQATT, CDR2 SNEGSKA (reference sequence). The CDR3 is 17 amino acids. Trimming shortened V by 1 base and J by 5 bases, and 21 bases separated the two germline ends. The CDR3 reads CSARAPAGRGLNNEQFF. CDR3 nucleotide sequence: TGCAGTGCTAGAGCCCCAGCGGGCCGAGGGCTCAACAATGAGCAGTTCTTC.

The J gene is TRBJ2-5, the V gene TRBV7-9; possible D gene TRBD1, 5 bases. V was pared by 5 bases and J by 0 bases, with 13 bases between. The CDR3 is 15 amino acids. The V gene's germline CDR1 is SEHNR and CDR2 FQNEAQ (reference sequence). The CDR3 here is CASSPLQVNQETQYF. The CDR3 nucleotides are TGTGCCAGCAGCCCCCTACAGGTCAACCAAGAGACCCAGTACTTC. The variable domain in full, completed from reference TRBV7-9 and TRBJ2-5, reads DTGVSQNPRHKITKRGQNVTFRCDPISEHNRLYWYRQTLGQGPEFLTYFQNEAQLEKSRLLSDRFSAERPKGSFSTLEIQRTEQGDSAMYLCASSPLQVNQETQYFGPGTRLLVL.

This clonotype was recorded many times. The rearrangement joins TRBV6-2 or TRBV6-3 to TRBJ2-1; D unclear. V dropped 6 bases and J dropped 4 bases, with 10 bases sitting between them. The germline CDR1 and CDR2 sequences are MNHEY and SVGEGT. CDR3 length: 13 residues. The chain's CDR3 is CASSKVRYNEQFF. The CDR3 DNA reads TGTGCCAGCAGCAAAGTCCGGTACAATGAGCAGTTCTTC.

Many counts were recorded for this clonotype. The chain combines TRBV7-2 with TRBJ1-4; D unclear. Between the trimmed V and J ends, which lost 3 bases and 0 bases, there was a span of 8 bases. The CDR3 is 15 residues long. The germline CDR1 and CDR2 sequences are SGHTA and FQGNSA. CDR3 amino acids: CASSLGHATNEKLFF. CDR3 bases: TGTGCCAGCAGCTTGGGCCATGCAACTAATGAAAAACTGTTTTTT.

The V call is TRBV7-2, the J call TRBJ2-1; 9 bases line up with TRBD2. The CDR3 sequence is 15 residues long. V shed 7 bases and J 12 bases; nucleotides not matched to a gene: 16. Germline V gives CDR1 SGHTA, CDR2 FQGNSA. The CDR3 nucleotides are TGTGCCAGCATTGAATTAGCGGGAGTGGTCGGTGGGCAGTTCTTC. Residues: CASIELAGVVGGQFF.

This clonotype was detected only a few times. The chain has TRBV11-3 and TRBJ2-1; the D gene is possibly TRBD2 (6 bases). V was cut by 2 bases and J by 2 bases, with 10 bases left in between. This CDR3 is 15 amino acids long. Germline CDR1 is SGHNT and CDR2 is YENEEA. In nucleotides, the CDR3 is TGTGCCAGCAGCTTAACCGCGGGGACCTACAATGAGCAGTTCTTC. Translated: CASSLTAGTYNEQFF.

With respect to this clonotype: Since a much larger clone is just one base distant, this may be a read error. The chain uses TRBV4-2 and TRBJ2-1; D gene unclear. Trimming shortened V by 1 base and J by 3 bases, and 13 bases separated the two germline ends. The germline CDR1 and CDR2 sequences are LGHNA and YNFKEQ. The CDR3 extends over 16 amino acids. The chain's CDR3 is CASSQGWSKLYNEQFF. Here the CDR3 DNA reads TGTGCCAGCAGCCAAGGTTGGTCGAAGCTCTACAATGAGCAGTTCTTC.

The rearrangement links TRBV11-2 to TRBJ1-2, with 10 bases matching TRBD1. The germline gives CDR1 SGHAT, CDR2 FQNNGV. The length of the CDR3 is 15 residues. Trimming cost V 7 bases and J 0 bases; bases outside gene matches: 5. Here the CDR3 DNA reads TGTGCCAGCACCCCGGACAGGGGGACTAACTATGGCTACACCTTC. Its translation: CASTPDRGTNYGYTF. The whole variable domain, remainder taken from reference TRBV11-2 and TRBJ1-2, is EAGVAQSPRYKIIEKRQSVAFWCNPISGHATLYWYQQILGQGPKLLIQFQNNGVVDDSQLPKDRFSAERLKGVDSTLKIQPAKLEDSAVYLCASTPDRGTNYGYTFGSGTRLTVV.

This clonotype was detected many times. The chain links TRBV7-2 to TRBJ2-1; TRBD2 matches at 11 bases. With 5 bases clipped from V and 7 bases from J, the junction kept 10 bases outside the gene matches. The germline gives CDR1 SGHTA, CDR2 FQGNSA. This CDR3 has 16 residues. The DNA of the CDR3 is TGTGCCAGCAGCCCCCCCTTCCTAGCGGGAGGAAATGAGCAGTTCTTC. Its protein is CASSPPFLAGGNEQFF. The full variable domain, its missing parts supplied by reference TRBV7-2 and TRBJ2-1, is GAGVSQSPSNKVTEKGKDVELRCDPISGHTALYWYRQSLGQGLEFLIYFQGNSAPDKSGLPSDRFSAERTGGSVSTLTIQRTQQEDSAVYLCASSPPFLAGGNEQFFGPGTRLTVL.

This clonotype was recorded many times. Here the CDR3 DNA reads TGTGCCAGCAGCCCCTACGGACTAGCGGGGGGGATCTACGAGCAGTACTTC. Residues: CASSPYGLAGGIYEQYF. This chain joins TRBV7-2 and TRBJ2-7; 15 nucleotides match TRBD2. V was clipped by 5 bases and J by 3 bases; unmatched bases: 8. Germline CDR1 and CDR2: SGHTA and FQGNSA. CDR3 length equals 17 residues.

V usage is TRBV5-1 and J usage is TRBJ1-1; D is ambiguous. With 2 bases removed from V and 1 base from J, the gap between germline ends came to 9 bases. Germline V CDR1 and CDR2: SGHRS, YFSETQ. This CDR3 spans 14 amino acids. DNA of the CDR3: TGCGCCAGCAGCTTTGTACATACGAACACTGAAGCTTTCTTT. Protein product: CASSFVHTNTEAFF.

This clonotype has ten or more counts. The gene calls are TRBV7-9 and TRBJ2-1, with D possibly TRBD2 on 6 matching bases. Germline assignment: CDR1 SEHNR and CDR2 FQNEAQ (reference sequence). The CDR3 runs 16 residues. With 1 base removed from V and 1 base from J, the gap between germline ends came to 11 bases. Here the CDR3 reads CASSLGWGDSYNEQFF. The CDR3 region has the DNA TGTGCCAGCAGCTTAGGGTGGGGGGATTCCTACAATGAGCAGTTCTTC.

This clonotype has a count of ten or more. The genes are TRBV7-2 and TRBJ2-7, with TRBD2 as a possible D gene (5 bases). The V gene's germline CDR1 is SGHTA and CDR2 FQGNSA. The V end lost 7 bases, the J end lost 3 bases, and 13 bases lay between the germline ends. The CDR3 extends over 13 amino acids. Here the CDR3 DNA reads TGTGCCAGCACCCCTCGGGGTAACTACGAGCAGTACTTC. Its protein product is CASTPRGNYEQYF.

Many counts were recorded for this clonotype. The chain uses TRBV11-2 and TRBJ2-1, with 7 bases fitting TRBD1. V was pared by 5 bases and J by 2 bases, with 12 bases of the junction left unmatched. The CDR3 has 17 residues. The germline V gene has CDR1 SGHAT and CDR2 FQNNGV. CDR3 sequence: CASSPIAGGFTYNEQFF. The CDR3 region has the DNA TGTGCCAGCAGCCCTATTGCAGGGGGTTTCACCTACAATGAGCAGTTCTTC. Full variable domain (remainder filled in from reference TRBV11-2 and TRBJ2-1): EAGVAQSPRYKIIEKRQSVAFWCNPISGHATLYWYQQILGQGPKLLIQFQNNGVVDDSQLPKDRFSAERLKGVDSTLKIQPAKLEDSAVYLCASSPIAGGFTYNEQFFGPGTRLTVL.

A note on this clonotype: Since the CDR3 does not end with the conserved phenylalanine or tryptophan, this likely comes from a read error. This rearrangement joins TRBV6-2 or TRBV6-3 to TRBJ2-1; D is unclear. This CDR3 has 12 amino acids. V dropped 4 bases and J dropped 7 bases, with 8 bases sitting between them. Germline assignment: CDR1 MNHEY and CDR2 SVGEGT. This CDR3 reads CASSSDLNEQFL. The CDR3 nucleotides are TGTGCCAGCAGTTCCGACTTAAATGAGCAGTTCCTC.

The V call is TRBV19, the J call TRBJ1-5, with 8 bases lining up with TRBD1. The CDR3 is 16 amino acids. From germline, CDR1 is LNHDA and CDR2 SQIVND (reference sequence). V was pared by 4 bases and J by 3 bases, with 8 bases of the junction left unmatched. This CDR3 is CASSTARDRLNQPQHF. The DNA of the CDR3 is TGTGCCAGTAGTACTGCCCGGGACAGGCTCAATCAGCCCCAGCATTTT.

This clonotype appeared many times. This sequence joins TRBV7-4 and TRBJ2-3; D is uncertain. Per the germline V gene, CDR1 is SGHVT and CDR2 is SQSDAQ. Between the trimmed V and J ends, which lost 5 bases and 9 bases, there was a span of 6 bases. The CDR3 totals 10 residues. The CDR3 region is CASSHITQYF. CDR3 nucleotides: TGTGCCAGCAGCCATATAACGCAGTATTTT.

The chain employs TRBV12-3 or TRBV12-4 and TRBJ2-1; 12 nucleotides match TRBD1. The CDR3 contains 17 residues. The trim removed 5 bases at V and 6 bases at J, leaving 11 bases unmatched. The CDR3 DNA sequence: TGTGCCAGCAGTCGACCCGGGACAGGGGGCGGGGGCAATGAGCAGTTCTTC. Its protein product is CASSRPGTGGGGNEQFF.

A few counts support this clonotype. This sequence joins TRBV6-5 and TRBJ2-7; TRBD2 might be the D (5 bases). Germline V gene sequence: CDR1 MNHEY, CDR2 SVGAGI. The CDR3 runs to 13 residues. Trimming shortened V by 2 bases and J by 6 bases, and 11 bases separated the two germline ends. This CDR3 reads CASSYGLGSEQYF. The CDR3 DNA reads TGTGCCAGCAGTTACGGACTGGGGAGCGAGCAGTACTTC.

This clonotype was recorded at least ten times. This rearrangement joins TRBV7-2 to TRBJ2-7; the match to TRBD2 covers 7 bases. The CDR3 has 17 residues. The V segment lost 1 base and the J segment 6 bases; nucleotides outside the gene matches: 15. Per the germline V gene, CDR1 is SGHTA and CDR2 is FQGNSA. The CDR3 loop is CASSLGTSTLRRGEQYF. DNA for the CDR3: TGTGCCAGCAGCTTAGGGACTAGTACACTCAGGAGAGGCGAGCAGTACTTC.

In its sample, this clonotype was seen many times. The chain combines TRBV7-8 with TRBJ2-5; 13 bases fit TRBD2. CDR3 length: 15 amino acids. Germline assignment: CDR1 SGHVS and CDR2 FQNEAQ. Unmatched junction bases numbered 4, after V lost 7 bases and J lost 2 bases. The CDR3 nucleotides are TGTGCCAGCACCCCGGGACTAGCGGGACAAGAGACCCAGTACTTC. Its protein product is CASTPGLAGQETQYF.

The chain has TRBV2 and TRBJ2-3, with 11 bases aligning to TRBD2. J was trimmed by 3 bases and V by 10 bases; bases with no gene match: 12. The germline CDR1 and CDR2 sequences are SNHLY and FYNNEI. This CDR3 contains 16 residues. The CDR3 reads CANSKDSGRGTDTQYF. The CDR3 DNA sequence: TGTGCCAACTCTAAAGATAGCGGGAGGGGAACAGATACGCAGTATTTT.

The rearrangement uses TRBV2 and TRBJ1-5; possibly TRBD1 for D (5 bases). The V end was cut by 1 base, the J end by 6 bases, with 7 bases between. CDR1 and CDR2 (germline): SNHLY, FYNNEI. The CDR3 runs to 13 residues. CDR3 protein: CASSEEGAQPQHF. CDR3 DNA: TGTGCCAGCAGTGAAGAAGGGGCTCAGCCCCAGCATTTT.

This clonotype has a handful of counts. The chain recombines TRBV6-1 with TRBJ1-6; a possible D gene is TRBD1 (6 bases). V lost 5 bases and J 5 bases, leaving 13 bases between the germline ends. The CDR3 is 15 amino acids. Germline V lookup: CDR1 MNHNS, CDR2 SASEGT. In nucleotides, the CDR3 is TGTGCCAGCAGTCGAACAGGGATGAATAATTCACCCCTCCACTTT. It encodes CASSRTGMNNSPLHF.

The genes are TRBV5-1 and TRBJ1-2, with 7 bases identical to TRBD1. CDR1 and CDR2 (germline): SGHRS, YFSETQ. V lost 4 bases to trimming and J lost 3 bases; unmatched junction nucleotides: 3. The CDR3 sequence is 13 residues long. CDR3: CASSQGGHYGYTF. The CDR3 DNA sequence: TGCGCCAGCAGCCAGGGGGGCCACTATGGCTACACCTTC.

This clonotype was seen a few times. The rearrangement links TRBV20-1 to TRBJ2-5; 8 nucleotides line up with TRBD2. From germline, CDR1 is DFQATT and CDR2 SNEGSKA (reference sequence). CDR3 length: 15 residues. J was trimmed by 5 bases and V by 0 bases; bases with no gene match: 8. CDR3 nucleotide sequence: TGCAGTGCTAGAGAAGTCGGGGGGGGGTGGGAGACCCAGTACTTC. Its translation: CSAREVGGGWETQYF.

At least ten counts were recorded for this clonotype. V is TRBV7-2 and J is TRBJ2-3; D is perhaps TRBD2 (6 bases). Germline V gives CDR1 SGHTA, CDR2 FQGNSA. This CDR3 contains 16 residues. Trimming cost V 1 base and J 1 base, with 12 bases left between them. The CDR3 sequence is CASSLGVGRRTDTQYF. Written as DNA, the CDR3 is TGTGCCAGCAGCTTAGGTGTGGGGAGGCGCACAGATACGCAGTATTTT.

This clonotype was observed many times. The rearrangement uses TRBV5-4 and TRBJ2-3; 7 bases are shared with TRBD2. CDR1 is SGHNT, CDR2 YYREEE, per germline (reference sequence). This CDR3 has 14 residues. Trimming took 6 bases from V and 0 from J; bases not matched to a gene: 4. CDR3 loop: CASTPTSSTDTQYF. CDR3 DNA sequence: TGTGCCAGCACCCCGACTAGCAGCACAGATACGCAGTATTTT.

This clonotype was seen at least ten times. The chain has TRBV7-2 and TRBJ2-1, with D unclear. The CDR3 has 15 amino acids. V lost 1 base, J lost 0 bases, and 7 bases lay in between. The germline CDR1 and CDR2 sequences are SGHTA and FQGNSA. The DNA for the CDR3 is TGTGCCAGCAGCTTAGTGCGGAACTCCTACAATGAGCAGTTCTTC. Protein product: CASSLVRNSYNEQFF.

Only one count was recorded for this clonotype. V usage is TRBV5-5 and J usage is TRBJ1-2; D gene uncertain. Per germline, CDR1 SGHKS and CDR2 YYEKEE (reference sequence). The CDR3 consists of 12 residues. With 4 bases removed from V and 8 bases from J, the gap between germline ends came to 12 bases. CDR3 nucleotide sequence: TGTGCCAGCAGCCCCGACTCCTGGGGCTACACCTTC. It encodes CASSPDSWGYTF.

There are a few counts of this clonotype. This chain joins TRBV6-2 or TRBV6-3 and TRBJ2-1; unclear D gene. Germline V CDR1 and CDR2: MNHEY, SVGEGT. This CDR3 spans 15 amino acids. V lost 6 bases, J lost 6 bases, and 18 bases lay in between. The CDR3 DNA sequence: TGTGCCAGCAGCGTGGGCGTACCAGCTGCCAATGAGCAGTTCTTC. Translating gives CASSVGVPAANEQFF.

This clonotype was detected many times. CDR3 sequence (DNA): TGTGCCAGCAGCAATATCGGGAGAGGGGATGGAGATACGCAGTATTTT. Protein product: CASSNIGRGDGDTQYF. This chain uses TRBV7-8 with TRBJ2-3; D may be TRBD2 (6 bases). Germline CDR1 is SGHVS and CDR2 is FQNEAQ. Trimming took 5 bases from V and 5 from J, leaving 20 bases between them. The CDR3 runs to 16 residues.